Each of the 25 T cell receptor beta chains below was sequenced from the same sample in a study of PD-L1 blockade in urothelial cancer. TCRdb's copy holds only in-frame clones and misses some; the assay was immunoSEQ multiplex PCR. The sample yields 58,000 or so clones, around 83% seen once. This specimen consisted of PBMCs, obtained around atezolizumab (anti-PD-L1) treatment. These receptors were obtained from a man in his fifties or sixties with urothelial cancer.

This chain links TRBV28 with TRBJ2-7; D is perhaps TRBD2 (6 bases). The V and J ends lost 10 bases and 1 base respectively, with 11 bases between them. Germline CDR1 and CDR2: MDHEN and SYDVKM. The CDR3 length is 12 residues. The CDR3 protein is CATEGGSYEQYF. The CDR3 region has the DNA TGTGCCACGGAGGGTGGATCCTACGAGCAGTACTTC.

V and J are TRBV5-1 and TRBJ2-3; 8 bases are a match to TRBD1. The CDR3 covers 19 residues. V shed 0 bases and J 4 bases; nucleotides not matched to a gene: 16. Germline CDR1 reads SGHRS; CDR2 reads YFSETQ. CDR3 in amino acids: CASSLDQGAVDVMADTQYF. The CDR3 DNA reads TGCGCCAGCAGCTTGGATCAGGGGGCCGTCGACGTGATGGCAGATACGCAGTATTTT.

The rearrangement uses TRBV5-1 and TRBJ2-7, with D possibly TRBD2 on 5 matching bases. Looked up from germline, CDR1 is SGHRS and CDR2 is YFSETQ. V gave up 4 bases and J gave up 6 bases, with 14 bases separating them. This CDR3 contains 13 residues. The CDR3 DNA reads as TGCGCCAGCAGCCCCCGGAGGAGCGGCGAGCAGTACTTC. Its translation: CASSPRRSGEQYF. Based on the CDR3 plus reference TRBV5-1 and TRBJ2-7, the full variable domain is KAGVTQTPRYLIKTRGQQVTLSCSPISGHRSVSWYQQTPGQGLQFLFEYFSETQRNKGNFPGRFSGRQFSNSRSEMNVSTLELGDSALYLCASSPRRSGEQYFGPGTRLTVT.

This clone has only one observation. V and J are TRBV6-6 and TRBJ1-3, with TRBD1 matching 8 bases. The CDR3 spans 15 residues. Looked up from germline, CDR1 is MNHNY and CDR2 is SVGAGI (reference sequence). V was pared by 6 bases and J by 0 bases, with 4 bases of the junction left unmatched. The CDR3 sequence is CASRTGTGSGNTIYF. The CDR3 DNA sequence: TGTGCCAGCAGAACAGGGACAGGCTCTGGAAACACCATATATTTT.

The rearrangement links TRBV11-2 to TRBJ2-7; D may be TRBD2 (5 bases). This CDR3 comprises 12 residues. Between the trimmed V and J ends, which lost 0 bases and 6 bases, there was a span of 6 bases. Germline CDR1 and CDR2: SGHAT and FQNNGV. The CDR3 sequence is CASSLDRGEQYF. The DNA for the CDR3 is TGTGCCAGCAGCTTAGATCGGGGCGAGCAGTACTTC.

The CDR3: CASSLTGISYNEQFF. The CDR3 DNA follows: TGTGCCAGCAGTTTGACAGGGATTTCCTACAATGAGCAGTTCTTC. The gene calls are TRBV28 and TRBJ2-1; TRBD1 matches 7 bases. CDR1 and CDR2 (germline): MDHEN, SYDVKM. Trimming cost V 3 bases and J 1 base; bases outside gene matches: 3. This CDR3 region has 15 residues.

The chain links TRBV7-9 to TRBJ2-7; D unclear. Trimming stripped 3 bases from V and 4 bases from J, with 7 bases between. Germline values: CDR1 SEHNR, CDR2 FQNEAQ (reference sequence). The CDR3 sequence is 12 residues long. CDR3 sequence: CASSLTGYEQYF. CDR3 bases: TGTGCCAGCAGCTTGACCGGGTACGAGCAGTACTTC.

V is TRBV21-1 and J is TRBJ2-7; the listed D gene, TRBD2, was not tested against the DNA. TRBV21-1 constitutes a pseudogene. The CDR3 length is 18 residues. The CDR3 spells CASSKMFSGGTSVHEQYF. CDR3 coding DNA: TGTGCCAGCAGCAAGATGTTCTCCGGAGGGACTAGCGTTCACGAGCAGTACTTC.

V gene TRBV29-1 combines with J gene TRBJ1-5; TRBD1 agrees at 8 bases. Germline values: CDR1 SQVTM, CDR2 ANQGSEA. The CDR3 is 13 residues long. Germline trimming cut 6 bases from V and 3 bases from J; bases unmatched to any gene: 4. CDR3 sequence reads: CSVRQGLNQPQHF. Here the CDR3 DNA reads TGCAGCGTGAGACAGGGGCTCAATCAGCCCCAGCATTTT.

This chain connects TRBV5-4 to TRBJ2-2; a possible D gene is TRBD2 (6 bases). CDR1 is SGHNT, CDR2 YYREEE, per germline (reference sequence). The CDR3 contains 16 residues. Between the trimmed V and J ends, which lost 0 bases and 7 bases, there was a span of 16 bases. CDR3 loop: CASSLASVAAVGELFF. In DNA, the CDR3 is TGTGCCAGCAGCTTGGCCTCTGTAGCGGCGGTCGGGGAGCTGTTTTTT.

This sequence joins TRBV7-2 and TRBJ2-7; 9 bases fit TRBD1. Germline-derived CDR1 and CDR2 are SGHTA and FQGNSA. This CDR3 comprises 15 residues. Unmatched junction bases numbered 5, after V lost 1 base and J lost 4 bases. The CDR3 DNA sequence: TGTGCCAGCAGCTTAGAGGTACAGGGGGCGTACGAGCAGTACTTC. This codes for CASSLEVQGAYEQYF. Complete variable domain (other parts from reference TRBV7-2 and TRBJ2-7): GAGVSQSPSNKVTEKGKDVELRCDPISGHTALYWYRQSLGQGLEFLIYFQGNSAPDKSGLPSDRFSAERTGGSVSTLTIQRTQQEDSAVYLCASSLEVQGAYEQYFGPGTRLTVT.

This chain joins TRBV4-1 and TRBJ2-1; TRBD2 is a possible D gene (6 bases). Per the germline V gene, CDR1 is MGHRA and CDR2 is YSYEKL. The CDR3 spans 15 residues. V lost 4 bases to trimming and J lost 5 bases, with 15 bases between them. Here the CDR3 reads CASSPTTGGNNEQFF. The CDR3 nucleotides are TGCGCCAGCAGCCCCACAACCGGGGGAAACAATGAGCAGTTCTTC.

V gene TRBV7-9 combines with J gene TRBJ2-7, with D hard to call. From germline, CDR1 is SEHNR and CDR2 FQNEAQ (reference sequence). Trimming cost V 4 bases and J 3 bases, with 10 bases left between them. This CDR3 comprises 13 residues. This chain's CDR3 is CASSSPGYYEQYF. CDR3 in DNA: TGTGCCAGCAGCTCCCCCGGTTACTACGAGCAGTACTTC.

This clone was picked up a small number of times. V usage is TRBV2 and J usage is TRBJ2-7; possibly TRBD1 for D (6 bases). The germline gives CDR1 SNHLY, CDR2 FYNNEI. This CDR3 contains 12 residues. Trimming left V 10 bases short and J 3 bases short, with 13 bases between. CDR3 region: CAIQGSFYEQYF. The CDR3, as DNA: TGTGCCATCCAGGGGTCGTTCTACGAGCAGTACTTC.

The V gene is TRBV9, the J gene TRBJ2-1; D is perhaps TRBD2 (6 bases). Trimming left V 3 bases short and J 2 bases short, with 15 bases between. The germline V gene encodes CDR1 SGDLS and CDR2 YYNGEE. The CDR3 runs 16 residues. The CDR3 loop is CASSAYLADAYNEQFF. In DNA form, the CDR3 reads TGTGCCAGCAGCGCCTACTTAGCGGACGCCTACAATGAGCAGTTCTTC. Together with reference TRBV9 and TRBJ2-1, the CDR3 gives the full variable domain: DSGVTQTPKHLITATGQRVTLRCSPRSGDLSVYWYQQSLDQGLQFLIQYYNGEERAKGNILERFSAQQFPDLHSELNLSSLELGDSALYFCASSAYLADAYNEQFFGPGTRLTVL.

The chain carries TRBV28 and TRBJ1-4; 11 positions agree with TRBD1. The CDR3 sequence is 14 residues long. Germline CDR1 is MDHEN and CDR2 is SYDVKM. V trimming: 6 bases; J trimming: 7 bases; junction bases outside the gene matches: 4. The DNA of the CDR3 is TGTGCCAGCAGCATGGACAGGGGGCGTGAAAAACTGTTTTTT. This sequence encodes CASSMDRGREKLFF.

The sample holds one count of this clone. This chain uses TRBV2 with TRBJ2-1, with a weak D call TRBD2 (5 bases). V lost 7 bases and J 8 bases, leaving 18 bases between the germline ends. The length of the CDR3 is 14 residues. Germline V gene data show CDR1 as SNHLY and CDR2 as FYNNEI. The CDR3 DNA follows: TGTGCCAGCAAAGTAACCGGGATAGTCGATGAGCAGTTCTTC. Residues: CASKVTGIVDEQFF.

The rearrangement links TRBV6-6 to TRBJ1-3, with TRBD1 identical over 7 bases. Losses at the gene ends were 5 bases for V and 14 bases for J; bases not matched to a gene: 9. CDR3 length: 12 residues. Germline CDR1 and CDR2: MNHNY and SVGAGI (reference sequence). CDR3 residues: CASSPRQGTLYF. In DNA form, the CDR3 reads TGTGCCAGCAGTCCCAGACAGGGAACCTTATATTTT.

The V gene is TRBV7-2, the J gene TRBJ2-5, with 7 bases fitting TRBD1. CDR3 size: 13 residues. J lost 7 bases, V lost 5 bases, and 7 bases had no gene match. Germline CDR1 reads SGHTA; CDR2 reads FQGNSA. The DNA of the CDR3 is TGTGCCAGCAGCACTACAGGGGCCTTGACCCAGTACTTC. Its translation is CASSTTGALTQYF.

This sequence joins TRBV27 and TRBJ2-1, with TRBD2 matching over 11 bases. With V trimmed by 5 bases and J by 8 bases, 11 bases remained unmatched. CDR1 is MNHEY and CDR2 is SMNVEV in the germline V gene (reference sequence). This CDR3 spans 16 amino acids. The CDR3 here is CASSPIAGGPTYEQFF. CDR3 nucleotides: TGTGCCAGCAGTCCCATAGCGGGAGGGCCGACGTATGAGCAGTTCTTC.

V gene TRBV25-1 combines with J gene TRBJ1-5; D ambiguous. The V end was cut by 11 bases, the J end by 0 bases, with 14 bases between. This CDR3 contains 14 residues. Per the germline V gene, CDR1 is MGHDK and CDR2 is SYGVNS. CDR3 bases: TGTGCCTACGGGAGGATTTATAGCAATCAGCCCCAGCATTTT. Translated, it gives CAYGRIYSNQPQHF.

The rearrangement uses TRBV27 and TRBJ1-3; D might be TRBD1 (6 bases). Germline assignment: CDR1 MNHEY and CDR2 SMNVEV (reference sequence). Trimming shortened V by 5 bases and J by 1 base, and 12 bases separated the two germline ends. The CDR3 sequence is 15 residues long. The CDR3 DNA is TGTGCCAGCAGTATAACAAGGGGGTCTGGAAACACCATATATTTT. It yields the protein CASSITRGSGNTIYF.

The CDR3 here is CASRGQGISGYTF. The CDR3, as DNA: TGTGCCAGCAGGGGACAGGGTATCTCTGGCTACACCTTC. The chain links TRBV6-1 to TRBJ1-2; 9 bases fit TRBD1. Germline V gives CDR1 MNHNS, CDR2 SASEGT. This CDR3 is built from 13 residues. The junction had 6 bases not matched to a gene; V was cut back by 6 bases and J by 7 bases.

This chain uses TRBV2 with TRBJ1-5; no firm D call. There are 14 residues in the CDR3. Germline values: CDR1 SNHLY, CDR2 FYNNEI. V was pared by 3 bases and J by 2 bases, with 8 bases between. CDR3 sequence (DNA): TGTGCCAGCAGTGAGTCAGGCGGCAATCAGCCCCAGCATTTT. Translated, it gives CASSESGGNQPQHF.

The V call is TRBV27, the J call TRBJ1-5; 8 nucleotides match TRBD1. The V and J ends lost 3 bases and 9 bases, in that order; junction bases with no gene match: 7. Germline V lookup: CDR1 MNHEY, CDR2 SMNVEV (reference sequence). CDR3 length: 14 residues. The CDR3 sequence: CASSFGQGISPQHF. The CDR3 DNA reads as TGTGCCAGCAGTTTCGGACAGGGAATTTCGCCCCAGCATTTT.